Following are 13 T cell receptor beta chains from one sample sequenced in a study of type 1 regulatory T cells listed by TCRdb under 2021. Sequencing took place on an Illumina MiSeq. The public reads were reanalyzed by TCRdb: fastp trimming at Q25, MiXCR alignment, in-frame beta chains only. Rows with a matching CDR3 protein are joined into one entry that keeps the most common DNA and genes. This sample lists over 55,000 distinct CDR3 sequences; about 60% were detected once. The leading ten clones occupy 7.6% of the sample. No antigen is known for these receptors. Sequencing was performed on cultured T cells, either the whole culture or a sorted T cell fraction (not recorded which). The cell subset or site label of this sample denotes: Tr1-enriched cell product generated in vitro against host alloantigens. The receptors originated from a human donor in good health.

About this clonotype: One base away lies a much larger clone, so this may be a sequencing read error. The chain has TRBV20-1 and TRBJ2-3; D call uncertain. The CDR3 contains 14 residues. Germline CDR1 reads DFQATT; CDR2 reads SNEGSKA (reference sequence). The CDR3 nucleotides are TGCAGAGCTAGAGATCTAAAGGTCGTAGATACGCAGTATTTT. Protein sequence: CRARDLKVVDTQYF.

This clonotype occurred a few times. V is TRBV6-5 and J is TRBJ2-5, with D tentatively TRBD2 (5 bases). The CDR3 has 14 residues. Trimming pared 5 bases from V and 5 bases from J, leaving 15 bases between. Germline-derived CDR1 and CDR2 are MNHEY and SVGAGI. CDR3 DNA: TGTGCCAGCAGTGACACGCGGACTCGGGAGACCCAGTACTTC. Its translation is CASSDTRTRETQYF.

This sequence joins TRBV20-1 and TRBJ1-5; TRBD1 matches 8 bases. The CDR3 contains 18 residues. Looked up from germline, CDR1 is DFQATT and CDR2 is SNEGSKA (reference sequence). Losses at the gene ends were 0 bases for V and 5 bases for J; bases not matched to a gene: 15. CDR3 DNA: TGCAGTGCTAGAGATCGGGGTAGGACAGGGACGAGCTATCAGCCCCAGCATTTT. Protein product: CSARDRGRTGTSYQPQHF.

The rearrangement links TRBV27 to TRBJ2-3, with 10 bases that match TRBD2. The ends lost 6 bases at V and 2 bases at J; junction bases unmatched: 8. This CDR3 is 16 amino acids long. CDR1 is MNHEY and CDR2 is SMNVEV in the germline V gene (reference sequence). CDR3 coding DNA: TGTGCCAGCAGGCGCTGGACTAGCGGAGTCACAGATACGCAGTATTTT. Translated, it gives CASRRWTSGVTDTQYF.

In this sample, this clonotype turned up a few times. This rearrangement joins TRBV5-1 to TRBJ2-7; 12 nucleotides align to TRBD2. CDR1 is SGHRS and CDR2 is YFSETQ in the germline V gene. The ends lost 4 bases at V and 6 bases at J; junction bases unmatched: 8. The CDR3 is 15 residues long. The CDR3 region is CASSQTLAGGSEQYF. The CDR3 nucleotides read TGCGCCAGCAGCCAGACACTAGCGGGAGGATCCGAGCAGTACTTC.

With regard to this clonotype: The junction differs from germline at one of its ends, possibly a read error. The chain joins TRBV27 to TRBJ2-7; 13 bases map to TRBD2. Germline V CDR1 and CDR2: MNHEY, SMNVEV (reference sequence). This CDR3 contains 14 residues. The CDR3 loop reads CAGRVPGLAGKMYF. The CDR3 region has the DNA TGTGCCGGCAGGGTACCGGGACTAGCGGGAAAAATGTACTTC.

V and J are TRBV11-2 and TRBJ2-1, with TRBD1 identical over 9 bases. CDR3 size: 16 residues. Germline loops: CDR1 SGHAT, CDR2 FQNNGV. The V segment lost 0 bases and the J segment 8 bases; nucleotides outside the gene matches: 8. The CDR3 sequence is CASSLDLTGGTDEQFF. The CDR3 DNA reads as TGTGCCAGCAGCTTAGATTTAACAGGGGGCACGGATGAGCAGTTCTTC.

The chain uses TRBV6-2 or TRBV6-3 and TRBJ2-5; a weak D match, TRBD2 (6 bases). V shed 6 bases and J shed 2 bases, with 13 bases lying between them. The CDR3 totals 14 residues. Germline assignment: CDR1 MNHEY and CDR2 SVGEGT. The CDR3 sequence is CASRYSGGQETQYF. The CDR3 DNA sequence: TGTGCCAGCAGATATAGCGGAGGTCAAGAGACCCAGTACTTC.

With respect to this clonotype: An end of the junction does not agree with germline; a read error may underlie this. This rearrangement joins TRBV15 to TRBJ1-2; a possible D gene is TRBD1 (6 bases). The CDR3 is 13 residues long. CDR1 is LNHNV and CDR2 is YYDKDF in the germline V gene (reference sequence). The CDR3 DNA is TGTGCCACCGCGACAGGAACTAACTATGGCTACGCCTTC. The encoded protein is CATATGTNYGYAF.

This chain joins TRBV5-1 and TRBJ2-5; D is uncertain. The CDR3 is 15 amino acids. Deletions cut 0 bases from V and 0 bases from J, with 9 bases between. CDR1 is SGHRS and CDR2 is YFSETQ in the germline V gene. The CDR3 DNA is TGCGCCAGCAGCTTGGGGGGTACTTACCAAGAGACCCAGTACTTC. Translating it yields CASSLGGTYQETQYF.

The chain recombines TRBV28 with TRBJ2-3; 7 nucleotides line up with TRBD1. The germline V gene encodes CDR1 MDHEN and CDR2 SYDVKM. The V and J ends lost 6 bases and 4 bases, in that order; junction bases with no gene match: 13. This CDR3 has 16 residues. In DNA form, the CDR3 reads TGTGCCAGCAGCCAAACCCCTGGGCAGGGGGCAGATACGCAGTATTTT. Protein product: CASSQTPGQGADTQYF.

The chain uses TRBV20-1 and TRBJ1-1; D remains unclear. V dropped 3 bases and J dropped 0 bases, with 8 bases sitting between them. Germline CDR1 and CDR2: DFQATT and SNEGSKA (reference sequence). The CDR3 contains 13 residues. This CDR3 reads CSASVDLNTEAFF. The CDR3 bases are TGCAGTGCTAGTGTGGACTTGAACACTGAAGCTTTCTTT.

In its sample, this clonotype was seen once. This rearrangement joins TRBV11-3 to TRBJ2-1; 13 nucleotides align to TRBD2. Unmatched junction bases numbered 4, after V lost 3 bases and J lost 8 bases. The CDR3 sequence is 15 residues long. The germline CDR1 and CDR2 sequences are SGHNT and YENEEA. The CDR3 reads CASSFGTSGKDEQFF. The CDR3 nucleotides read TGTGCCAGCAGCTTCGGGACTAGCGGGAAGGATGAGCAGTTCTTC. The whole variable domain, filled in from reference TRBV11-3 and TRBJ2-1, reads EAGVVQSPRYKIIEKKQPVAFWCNPISGHNTLYWYLQNLGQGPELLIRYENEEAVDDSQLPKDRFSAERLKGVDSTLKIQPAELGDSAVYLCASSFGTSGKDEQFFGPGTRLTVL.